This TCR beta chain is from a study of T cell repertoires in cytomegalovirus infection. Background on the study: In public TCR beta signatures, there were indications of both CMV infection and matching HLA type.

Study findings and constraints: In two of eight donors, the top clonotype was HLA-C-restricted CMV-specific. Of the TCR beta families, the public ones yielded a cumulative frequency that identified carriers of CMV plus the relevant HLA.

Each CDR3 protein is one row after TCRdb ran MiXCR on the reads. The repertoire holds approximately 250,000 distinct CDR3 sequences, with 12% as singletons. The CDR3 spans 14 residues. CDR1 and CDR2 from the germline V gene are MDHEN and SYDVKM. V shed 3 bases and J shed 1 base, with 9 bases lying between them. This clonotype was seen at least ten times. Its antigen is as yet unknown. Sequencing was done on a sample of PBMCs. The clonotype comes from a human donor in good health (CMV status not recorded). Some clones in this sample may be carry-over from other donors' samples. The gene calls are TRBV28 and TRBJ1-2; D remains unclear. CDR3: CASSLADLNYGYTF. As DNA, the CDR3 is TGTGCCAGCAGTTTGGCGGATCTTAACTATGGCTACACCTTC.